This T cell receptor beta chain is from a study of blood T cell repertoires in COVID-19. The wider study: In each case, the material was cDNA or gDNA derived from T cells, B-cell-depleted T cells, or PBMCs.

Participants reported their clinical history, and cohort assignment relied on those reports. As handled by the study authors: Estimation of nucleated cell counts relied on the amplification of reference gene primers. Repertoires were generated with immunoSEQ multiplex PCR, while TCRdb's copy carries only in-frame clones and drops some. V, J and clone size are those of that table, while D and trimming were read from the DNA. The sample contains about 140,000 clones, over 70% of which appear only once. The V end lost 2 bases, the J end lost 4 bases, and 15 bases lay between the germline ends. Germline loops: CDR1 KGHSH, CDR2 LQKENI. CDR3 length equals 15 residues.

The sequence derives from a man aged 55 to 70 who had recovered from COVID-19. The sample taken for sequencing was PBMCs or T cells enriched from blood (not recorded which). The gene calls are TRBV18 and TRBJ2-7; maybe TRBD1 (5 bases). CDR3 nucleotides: TGTGCCAGCTCACCAGAGTTAGGGGCTTATTACGAGCAGTACTTC. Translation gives CASSPELGAYYEQYF.